This T cell receptor beta chain was recorded in a study of memory CD4+ T cells and cytomegalovirus serostatus. V dropped 5 bases and J dropped 0 bases, with 11 bases sitting between them. The germline CDR1 and CDR2 sequences are MNHEY and SMNVEV (reference sequence). The CDR3 sequence is 14 residues long. The sort gate was single viable CD3+CD4+CD8-CD45RO+ cells for memory CD4+ T cells. The assay was immunoSEQ multiplex PCR, and TCRdb's table has in-frame clones only and misses some. The repertoire holds roughly 64,000 clones, with roughly three quarters as singletons. The rearrangement links TRBV27 to TRBJ2-7, with D perhaps TRBD1 (5 bases). Material for sequencing was memory CD4+ T cells from blood. The TCR originated in an adult in good health and CMV-seronegative. The CDR3 region is CASSGHVSSYEQYF. The CDR3 region has the DNA TGTGCCAGCAGTGGACACGTTAGCTCCTACGAGCAGTACTTC.